The present T cell receptor (beta chain) was sequenced within a study of neoadjuvant anti-PD-1 for oral cavity cancer. The overall study: Around day 43, patients without progression received a fourth nivolumab dose before surgery.

Concerning this clone itself: Its antigen is undetermined.

Blood libraries mostly used approximately 0.5 ug genomic DNA, six replicates each. The data were produced by immunoSEQ multiplex PCR, yet TCRdb's version contains in-frame clones alone and is incomplete. This table has 80,000 to 95,000 clones, roughly four fifths appearing once. PBMCs were not maintained or expanded in culture before analysis. V was clipped by 6 bases and J by 5 bases; unmatched bases: 7. The germline V gene has CDR1 MNHNS and CDR2 SASEGT. The CDR3 runs to 14 residues. Findings of the study overall: Each response group had just a few patients in TCR analyses.

The sequenced sample was PBMCs, obtained before nivolumab (anti-PD-1) treatment. V is TRBV6-1 and J is TRBJ2-1; 7 nucleotides agree with TRBD1. The sequence was obtained from a person aged 35 to 85 with oral cavity squamous cell carcinoma. CDR3 nucleotides: TGTGCCAGCAGACTGACAGGGTTGAACAATGAGCAGTTCTTC. Protein sequence: CASRLTGLNNEQFF.